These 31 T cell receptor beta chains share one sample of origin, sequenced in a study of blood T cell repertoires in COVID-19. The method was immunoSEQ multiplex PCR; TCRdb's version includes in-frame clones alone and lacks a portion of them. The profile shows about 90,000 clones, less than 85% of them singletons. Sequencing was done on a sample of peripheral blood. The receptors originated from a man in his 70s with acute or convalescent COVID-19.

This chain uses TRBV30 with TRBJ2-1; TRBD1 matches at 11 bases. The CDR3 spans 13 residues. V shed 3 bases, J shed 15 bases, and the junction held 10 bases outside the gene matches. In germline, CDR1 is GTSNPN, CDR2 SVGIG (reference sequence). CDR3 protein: CAWRTGGTGGSFF. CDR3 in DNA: TGTGCCTGGAGGACGGGAGGGACAGGGGGGTCGTTCTTC. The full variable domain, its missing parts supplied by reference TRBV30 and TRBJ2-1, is SQTIHQWPATLVQPVGSPLSLECTVEGTSNPNLYWYRQAAGRGLQLLFYSVGIGQISSEVPQNLSASRPQDRQFILSSKKLLLSDSGFYLCAWRTGGTGGSFFGPGTRLTVL.

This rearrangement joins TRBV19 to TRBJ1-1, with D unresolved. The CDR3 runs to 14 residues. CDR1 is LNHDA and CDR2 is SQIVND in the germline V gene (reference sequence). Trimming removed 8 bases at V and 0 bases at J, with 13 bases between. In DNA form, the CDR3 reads TGTGCCAGTGGCCCGGCGGGAATGAACACTGAAGCTTTCTTT. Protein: CASGPAGMNTEAFF.

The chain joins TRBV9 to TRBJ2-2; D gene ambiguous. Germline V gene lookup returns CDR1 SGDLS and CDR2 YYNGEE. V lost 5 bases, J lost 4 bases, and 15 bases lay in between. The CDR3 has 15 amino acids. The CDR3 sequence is CASSRTESVTGELFF. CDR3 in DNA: TGTGCCAGCAGTCGCACCGAATCGGTCACCGGGGAGCTGTTTTTT.

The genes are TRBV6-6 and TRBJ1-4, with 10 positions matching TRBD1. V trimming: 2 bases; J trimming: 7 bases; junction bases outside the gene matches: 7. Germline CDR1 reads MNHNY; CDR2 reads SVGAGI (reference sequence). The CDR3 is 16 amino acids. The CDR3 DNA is TGTGCCAGCAGTTACATACGGACAGGGGGGGCTGAAAAACTGTTTTTT. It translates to CASSYIRTGGAEKLFF.

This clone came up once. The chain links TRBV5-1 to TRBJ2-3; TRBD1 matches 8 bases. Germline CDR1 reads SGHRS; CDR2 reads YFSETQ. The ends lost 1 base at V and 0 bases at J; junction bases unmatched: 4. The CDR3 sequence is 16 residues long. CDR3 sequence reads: CASSLLTGVSTDTQYF. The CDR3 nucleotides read TGCGCCAGCAGCTTGTTGACAGGGGTGAGCACAGATACGCAGTATTTT. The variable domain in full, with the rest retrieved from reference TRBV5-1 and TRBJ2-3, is KAGVTQTPRYLIKTRGQQVTLSCSPISGHRSVSWYQQTPGQGLQFLFEYFSETQRNKGNFPGRFSGRQFSNSRSEMNVSTLELGDSALYLCASSLLTGVSTDTQYFGPGTRLTVL.

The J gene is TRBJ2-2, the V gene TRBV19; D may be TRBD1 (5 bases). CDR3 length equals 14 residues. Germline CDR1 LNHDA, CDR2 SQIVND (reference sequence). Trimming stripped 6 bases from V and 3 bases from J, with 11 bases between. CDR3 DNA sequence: TGTGCCAGTAGCCCAGGGCCGGACACCGGGGAGCTGTTTTTT. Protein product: CASSPGPDTGELFF.

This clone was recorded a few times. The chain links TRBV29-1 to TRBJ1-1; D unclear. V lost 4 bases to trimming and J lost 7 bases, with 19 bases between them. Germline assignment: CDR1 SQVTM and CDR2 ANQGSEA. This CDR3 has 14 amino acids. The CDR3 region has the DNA TGCAGCGTTGGTGGCGGAGGGCAAGTGGTTGAAGCTTTCTTT. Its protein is CSVGGGGQVVEAFF.

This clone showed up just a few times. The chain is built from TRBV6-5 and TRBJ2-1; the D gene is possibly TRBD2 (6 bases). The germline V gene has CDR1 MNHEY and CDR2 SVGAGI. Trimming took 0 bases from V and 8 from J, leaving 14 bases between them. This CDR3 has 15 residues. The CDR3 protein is CASSYSEGPAHEQFF. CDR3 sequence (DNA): TGTGCCAGCAGTTACTCGGAGGGCCCTGCCCATGAGCAGTTCTTC.

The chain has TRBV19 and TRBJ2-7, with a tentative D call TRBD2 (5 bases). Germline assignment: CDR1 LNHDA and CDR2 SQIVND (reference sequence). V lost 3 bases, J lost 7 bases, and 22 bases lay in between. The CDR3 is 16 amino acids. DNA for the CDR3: TGTGCCAGTAGTATCGGAAGTGGAGAACTAGTAATGGAGCAGTACTTC. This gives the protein CASSIGSGELVMEQYF.

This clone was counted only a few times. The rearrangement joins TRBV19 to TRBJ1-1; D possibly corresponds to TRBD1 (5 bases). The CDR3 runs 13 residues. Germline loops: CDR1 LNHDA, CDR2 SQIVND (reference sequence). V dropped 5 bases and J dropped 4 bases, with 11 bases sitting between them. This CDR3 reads CASSWRGTTEAFF. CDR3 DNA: TGTGCCAGTAGTTGGCGGGGGACCACTGAAGCTTTCTTT.

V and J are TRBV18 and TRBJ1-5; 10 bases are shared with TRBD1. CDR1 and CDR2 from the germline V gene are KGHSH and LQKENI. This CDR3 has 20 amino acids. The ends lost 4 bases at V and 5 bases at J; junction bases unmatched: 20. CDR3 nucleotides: TGTGCCAGCTCACGCCGACAGGGGGCAATGGAGTGGAATGGAGATCAGCCCCAGCATTTT. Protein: CASSRRQGAMEWNGDQPQHF.

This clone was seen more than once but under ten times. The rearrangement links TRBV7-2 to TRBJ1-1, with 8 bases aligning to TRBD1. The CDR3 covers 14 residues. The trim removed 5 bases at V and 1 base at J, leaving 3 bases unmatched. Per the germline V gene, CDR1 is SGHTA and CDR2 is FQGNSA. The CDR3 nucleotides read TGTGCCAGCAGCACTGGGACAGGGAACACTGAAGCTTTCTTT. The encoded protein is CASSTGTGNTEAFF.

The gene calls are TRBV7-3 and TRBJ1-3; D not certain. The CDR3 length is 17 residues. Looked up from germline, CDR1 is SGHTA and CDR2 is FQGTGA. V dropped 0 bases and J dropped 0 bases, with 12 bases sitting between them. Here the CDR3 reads CASSLTNGGISGNTIYF. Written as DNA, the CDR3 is TGTGCCAGCAGCTTAACGAATGGAGGAATCTCTGGAAACACCATATATTTT.

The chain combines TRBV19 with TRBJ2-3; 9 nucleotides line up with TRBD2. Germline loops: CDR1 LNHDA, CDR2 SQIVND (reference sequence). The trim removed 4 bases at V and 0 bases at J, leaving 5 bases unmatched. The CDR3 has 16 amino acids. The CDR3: CASSTVSGGSTDTQYF. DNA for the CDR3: TGTGCCAGTAGTACCGTTAGCGGGGGTAGCACAGATACGCAGTATTTT.

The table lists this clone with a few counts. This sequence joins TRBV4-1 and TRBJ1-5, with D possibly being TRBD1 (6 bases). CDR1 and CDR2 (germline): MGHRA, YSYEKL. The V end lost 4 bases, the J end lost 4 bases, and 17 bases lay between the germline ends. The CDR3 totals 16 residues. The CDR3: CASSLEGLRGNQPQHF. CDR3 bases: TGCGCCAGCAGCCTAGAAGGCCTGAGGGGGAATCAGCCCCAGCATTTT.

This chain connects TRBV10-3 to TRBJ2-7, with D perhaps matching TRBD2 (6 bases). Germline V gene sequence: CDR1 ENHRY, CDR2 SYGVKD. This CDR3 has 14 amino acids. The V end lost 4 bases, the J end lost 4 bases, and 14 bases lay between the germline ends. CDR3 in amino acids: CAISGRGGSYEQYF. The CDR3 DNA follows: TGTGCCATCAGTGGGAGGGGCGGGTCTTACGAGCAGTACTTC.

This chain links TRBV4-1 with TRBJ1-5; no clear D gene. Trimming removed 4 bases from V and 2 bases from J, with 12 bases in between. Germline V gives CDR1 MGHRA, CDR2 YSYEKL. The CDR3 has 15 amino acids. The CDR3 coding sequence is TGCGCCAGCAGCCCGAAGGATGGAGGCAATCAGCCCCAGCATTTT. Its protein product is CASSPKDGGNQPQHF.

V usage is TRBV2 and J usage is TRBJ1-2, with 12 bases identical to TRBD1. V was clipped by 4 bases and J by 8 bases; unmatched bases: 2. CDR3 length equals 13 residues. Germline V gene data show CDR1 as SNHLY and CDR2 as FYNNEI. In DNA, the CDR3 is TGTGCCAGCAGTGCGGGACAGGGGGCCGGCTACACCTTC. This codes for CASSAGQGAGYTF. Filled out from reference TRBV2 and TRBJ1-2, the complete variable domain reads EPEVTQTPSHQVTQMGQEVILRCVPISNHLYFYWYRQILGQKVEFLVSFYNNEISEKSEIFDDQFSVERPDGSNFTLKIRSTKLEDSAMYFCASSAGQGAGYTFGSGTRLTVV.

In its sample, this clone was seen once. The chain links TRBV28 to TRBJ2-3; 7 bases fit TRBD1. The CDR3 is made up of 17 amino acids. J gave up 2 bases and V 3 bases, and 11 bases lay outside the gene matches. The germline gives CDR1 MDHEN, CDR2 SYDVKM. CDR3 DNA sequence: TGTGCCAGCAGTTTTAGAGGGGGCACTTTATCCACAGATACGCAGTATTTT. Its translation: CASSFRGGTLSTDTQYF.

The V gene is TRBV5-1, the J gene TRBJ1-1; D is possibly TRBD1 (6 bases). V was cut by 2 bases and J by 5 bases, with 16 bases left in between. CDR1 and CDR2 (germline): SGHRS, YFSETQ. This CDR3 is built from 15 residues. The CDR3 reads CASSFLQGMGTEAFF. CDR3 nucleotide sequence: TGCGCCAGCAGCTTTCTTCAGGGGATGGGAACTGAAGCTTTCTTT.

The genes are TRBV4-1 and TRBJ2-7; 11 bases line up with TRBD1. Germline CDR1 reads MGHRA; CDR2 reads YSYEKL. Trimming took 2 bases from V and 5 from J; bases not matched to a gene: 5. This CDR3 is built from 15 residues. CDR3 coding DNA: TGCGCCAGCAGCCAACTGGGACAGGGGGGCAACGAGCAGTACTTC. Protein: CASSQLGQGGNEQYF.

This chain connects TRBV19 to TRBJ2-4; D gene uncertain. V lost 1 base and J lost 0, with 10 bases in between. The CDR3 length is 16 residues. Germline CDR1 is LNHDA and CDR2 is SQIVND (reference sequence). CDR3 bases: TGTGCCAGTAGTATAGGTCGAGAGATAGCCAAAAACATTCAGTACTTC. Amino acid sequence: CASSIGREIAKNIQYF.

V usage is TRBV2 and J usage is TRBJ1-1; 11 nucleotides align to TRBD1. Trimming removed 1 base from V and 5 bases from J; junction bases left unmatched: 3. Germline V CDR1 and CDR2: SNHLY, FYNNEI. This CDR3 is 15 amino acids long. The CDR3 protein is CASSEVGTGGTEAFF. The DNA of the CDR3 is TGTGCCAGCAGTGAAGTGGGGACAGGGGGGACTGAAGCTTTCTTT.

In nucleotides, the CDR3 is TGTGCCAGCAGCTTAGAACAGGGGGCTCTCAATTCACCCCTCCACTTT. This encodes CASSLEQGALNSPLHF. The chain couples TRBV5-5 to TRBJ1-6; 9 positions agree with TRBD1. The ends lost 2 bases at V and 7 bases at J; junction bases unmatched: 7. The CDR3 totals 16 residues. Germline loops: CDR1 SGHKS, CDR2 YYEKEE (reference sequence).

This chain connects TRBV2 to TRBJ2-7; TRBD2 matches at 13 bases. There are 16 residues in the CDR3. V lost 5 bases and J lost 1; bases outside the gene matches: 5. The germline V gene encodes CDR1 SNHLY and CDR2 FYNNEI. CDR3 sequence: CASSLLAGGPSYEQYF. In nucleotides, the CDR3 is TGTGCCAGCAGTCTACTAGCGGGAGGGCCTTCCTACGAGCAGTACTTC.

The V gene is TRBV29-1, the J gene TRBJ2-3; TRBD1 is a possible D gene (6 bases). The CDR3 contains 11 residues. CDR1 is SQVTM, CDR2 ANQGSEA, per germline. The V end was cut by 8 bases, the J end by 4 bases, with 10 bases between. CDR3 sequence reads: CSHAGADTQYF. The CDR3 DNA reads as TGCAGCCACGCAGGGGCAGATACGCAGTATTTT.

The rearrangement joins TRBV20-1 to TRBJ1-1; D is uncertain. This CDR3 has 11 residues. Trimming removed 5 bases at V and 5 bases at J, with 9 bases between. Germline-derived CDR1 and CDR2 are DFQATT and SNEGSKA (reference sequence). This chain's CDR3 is CSARIRTEAFF. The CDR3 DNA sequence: TGCAGTGCTCGAATCAGAACTGAAGCTTTCTTT.

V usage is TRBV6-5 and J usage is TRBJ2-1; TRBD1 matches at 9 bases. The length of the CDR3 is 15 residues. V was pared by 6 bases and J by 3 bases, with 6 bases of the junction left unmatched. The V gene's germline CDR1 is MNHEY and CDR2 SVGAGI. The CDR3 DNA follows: TGTGCCAGCAGCCGTGGACAGGGGCGCTACAATGAGCAGTTCTTC. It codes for CASSRGQGRYNEQFF.

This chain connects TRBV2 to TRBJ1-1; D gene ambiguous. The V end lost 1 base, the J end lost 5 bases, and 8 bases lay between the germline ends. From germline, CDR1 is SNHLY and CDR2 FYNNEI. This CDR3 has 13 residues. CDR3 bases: TGTGCCAGCAGTGAAGAGGTCGGGACTGAAGCTTTCTTT. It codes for CASSEEVGTEAFF.

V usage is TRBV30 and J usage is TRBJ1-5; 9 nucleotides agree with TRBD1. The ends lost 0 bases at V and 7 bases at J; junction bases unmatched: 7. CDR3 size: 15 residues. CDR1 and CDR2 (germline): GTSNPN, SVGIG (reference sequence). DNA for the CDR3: TGTGCCTGGAGTGTACCGGACAGGGGAAGACAGCCCCAGCATTTT. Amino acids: CAWSVPDRGRQPQHF.

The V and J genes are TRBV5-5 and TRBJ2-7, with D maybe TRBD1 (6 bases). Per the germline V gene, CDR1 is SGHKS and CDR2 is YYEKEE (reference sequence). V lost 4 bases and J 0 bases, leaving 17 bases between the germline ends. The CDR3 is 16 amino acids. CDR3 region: CASSVPLGASSYEQYV. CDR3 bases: TGTGCCAGCAGCGTGCCGCTGGGGGCTAGCTCCTACGAGCAGTACGTC.